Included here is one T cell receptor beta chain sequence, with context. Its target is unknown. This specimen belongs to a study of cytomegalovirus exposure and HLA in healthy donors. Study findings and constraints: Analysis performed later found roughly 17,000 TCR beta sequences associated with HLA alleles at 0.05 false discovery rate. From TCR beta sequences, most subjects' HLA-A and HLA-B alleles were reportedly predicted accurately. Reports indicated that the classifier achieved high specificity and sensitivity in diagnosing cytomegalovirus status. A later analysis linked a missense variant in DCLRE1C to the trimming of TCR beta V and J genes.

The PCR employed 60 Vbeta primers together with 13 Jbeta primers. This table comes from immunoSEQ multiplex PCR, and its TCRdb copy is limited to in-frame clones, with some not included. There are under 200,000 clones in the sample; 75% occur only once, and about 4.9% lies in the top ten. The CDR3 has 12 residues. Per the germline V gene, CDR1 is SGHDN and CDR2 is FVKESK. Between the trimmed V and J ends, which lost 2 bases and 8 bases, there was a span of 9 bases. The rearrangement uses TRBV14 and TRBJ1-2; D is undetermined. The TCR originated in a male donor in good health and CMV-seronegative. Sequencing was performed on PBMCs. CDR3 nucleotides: TGTGCCAGCAGCCAAACGGCGGTGGGCTACACCTTC. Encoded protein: CASSQTAVGYTF.